The clone carrying this TCR beta chain was seen at least ten times. Its antigen is unidentified. Germline lookup yields CDR1 KGHDR and CDR2 SFDVKD. Losses at the gene ends were 0 bases for V and 5 bases for J; bases not matched to a gene: 0. This CDR3 contains 15 residues. The data were taken from a study of CD8 T cells in ankylosing spondylitis. Findings and limits, study-wide: Among TCR beta sequences, a motif of several highly homologous variants appeared characteristic of ankylosing spondylitis blood. Disease-linked clones had a CD8+ phenotype and relatively low frequency in peripheral blood. Reports of some motif variants in reactive arthritis synovial fluid and blood predate this one. Matched ankylosing spondylitis synovial fluid reportedly showed significant enrichment of disease-linked clones.

5'-RACE, quantitative and with molecular barcodes, yielded the TCR beta libraries. TCRdb called the 5' RACE reads again in MiXCR, with one record for every CDR3 protein. This table holds approximately 540,000 distinct CDR3 sequences, about 13% found once. This clonotype was obtained from a male donor with ankylosing spondylitis. Sequenced input: blood, either unsorted or a sorted T cell fraction (not recorded which). The chain joins TRBV24-1 to TRBJ2-2; 9 nucleotides agree with TRBD2. CDR3 protein: CATSDLGLATGELFF. The CDR3 coding sequence is TGTGCCACCAGTGATTTGGGACTAGCGACCGGGGAGCTGTTTTTT.